This entry lists 2 T cell receptor beta chains sequenced from one sample in a study of technical replicates of blood from a handful of donors. Clones were read by immunoSEQ multiplex PCR, and TCRdb kept only the in-frame ones, dropping some. Of approximately 80,000 clones listed, roughly 90% are singletons. The material sequenced was T cells isolated from PBMCs. These receptors originate from a human donor in good health.

This chain links TRBV5-1 with TRBJ2-7; D gene uncertain. The V end lost 0 bases, the J end lost 0 bases, and 4 bases lay between the germline ends. Germline assignment: CDR1 SGHRS and CDR2 YFSETQ. The CDR3 has 13 amino acids. CDR3 loop: CASSLDGSYEQYF. The CDR3 region has the DNA TGCGCCAGCAGCTTGGACGGCTCCTACGAGCAGTACTTC. Looking up the rest from reference TRBV5-1 and TRBJ2-7 gives the full variable domain: KAGVTQTPRYLIKTRGQQVTLSCSPISGHRSVSWYQQTPGQGLQFLFEYFSETQRNKGNFPGRFSGRQFSNSRSEMNVSTLELGDSALYLCASSLDGSYEQYFGPGTRLTVT.

CDR3 bases: TGTGCCACCCGTCTAGCGGGAGCGACAGATACGCAGTATTTT. Translated: CATRLAGATDTQYF. V and J are TRBV6-1 and TRBJ2-3; 10 positions match TRBD2. J was trimmed by 3 bases and V by 10 bases; bases with no gene match: 7. The V gene's germline CDR1 is MNHNS and CDR2 SASEGT. The CDR3 has 14 residues.